Below are 23 T cell receptor beta chains sequenced from a single sample in a study of cytomegalovirus exposure and HLA in healthy donors. Primers included in the PCR were 60 Vbeta and 13 Jbeta primers. The protocol was immunoSEQ multiplex PCR, while the TCRdb copy is restricted to in-frame clones and leaves out a portion. This sample carries 140,000 to 150,000 clones, about 80% of them seen once, and the ten largest clones take about 2.2%. The source material was PBMCs. The receptor source for this set is a woman under 30 in good health and CMV-seropositive.

This clone has more than one count but fewer than ten. The rearrangement joins TRBV7-2 to TRBJ1-5; 8 bases agree with TRBD1. The germline V gene has CDR1 SGHTA and CDR2 FQGNSA. The junction had 4 bases not matched to a gene; V was cut back by 5 bases and J by 1 base. The CDR3 is 15 amino acids. The CDR3 spells CASSNRGTSNQPQHF. The CDR3 nucleotides read TGTGCCAGCAGCAACAGGGGGACGAGCAATCAGCCCCAGCATTTT.

This chain links TRBV6-6 with TRBJ1-6; TRBD1 matches at 7 bases. Germline V gene data show CDR1 as MNHNY and CDR2 as SVGAGI (reference sequence). Trimming removed 7 bases from V and 10 bases from J; junction bases left unmatched: 10. There are 14 residues in the CDR3. CDR3 protein: CASIETGRRSPLHF. The CDR3 nucleotides are TGTGCCAGCATTGAGACAGGGCGAAGATCACCCCTCCACTTT.

This CDR3 reads CASSATGSLYEQYF. DNA for the CDR3: TGTGCCAGCAGCGCGACAGGGAGTCTCTACGAGCAGTACTTC. The chain carries TRBV7-2 and TRBJ2-7, with 7 bases aligning to TRBD1. Trimming removed 5 bases from V and 3 bases from J; junction bases left unmatched: 7. Per the germline V gene, CDR1 is SGHTA and CDR2 is FQGNSA. The CDR3 totals 14 residues.

The rearrangement uses TRBV6-1 and TRBJ1-2; TRBD1 is a possible D gene (5 bases). The germline V and J ends were trimmed by 1 base and 8 bases, with 11 bases remaining between them. From germline, CDR1 is MNHNS and CDR2 SASEGT. The CDR3 sequence is 13 residues long. The CDR3 reads CASSEVQGGGYTF. The CDR3 nucleotides read TGTGCCAGCAGTGAAGTCCAGGGTGGCGGCTACACCTTC.

The chain recombines TRBV2 with TRBJ1-1; D is undetermined. Germline CDR1 SNHLY, CDR2 FYNNEI. V lost 6 bases and J 10 bases, leaving 18 bases between the germline ends. The CDR3 extends over 13 amino acids. As DNA, the CDR3 is TGTGCCAGCAGAAAATTTGGGGAGGGAGCAGCTTTCTTT. This codes for CASRKFGEGAAFF.

Written as DNA, the CDR3 is TGTGCCAGCAGCGTAGTGGGACAGGGGCTCCCTAGCACAGATACGCAGTATTTT. It codes for CASSVVGQGLPSTDTQYF. This chain connects TRBV9 to TRBJ2-3, with TRBD1 identical over 10 bases. The CDR3 is made up of 18 amino acids. Germline V gene sequence: CDR1 SGDLS, CDR2 YYNGEE. V gave up 0 bases and J gave up 0 bases; unmatched junction bases: 7.

A single count supports this clone. The rearrangement joins TRBV25-1 to TRBJ2-5, with 7 bases matching TRBD1. J gave up 2 bases and V 4 bases, and 4 bases lay outside the gene matches. The germline gives CDR1 MGHDK, CDR2 SYGVNS. This CDR3 spans 14 amino acids. The DNA for the CDR3 is TGTGCCAGCAGTGCCCCGGGACAGCAAGAGACCCAGTACTTC. Its translation: CASSAPGQQETQYF.

The chain uses TRBV2 and TRBJ2-2; the match to TRBD2 covers 11 bases. This CDR3 is 18 amino acids long. After removal of 0 bases from V and 0 bases from J, the junction contained 3 bases not matched to a gene. The germline V gene has CDR1 SNHLY and CDR2 FYNNEI. CDR3 DNA: TGTGCCAGCAGTGAAGCGGGGACTAGCGGAGCGAACACCGGGGAGCTGTTTTTT. Translated: CASSEAGTSGANTGELFF. The whole variable domain, remainder taken from reference TRBV2 and TRBJ2-2, is EPEVTQTPSHQVTQMGQEVILRCVPISNHLYFYWYRQILGQKVEFLVSFYNNEISEKSEIFDDQFSVERPDGSNFTLKIRSTKLEDSAMYFCASSEAGTSGANTGELFFGEGSRLTVL.

This chain uses TRBV6-6 with TRBJ2-7; 9 bases are a match to TRBD1. The CDR3 sequence is 14 residues long. The germline V gene encodes CDR1 MNHNY and CDR2 SVGAGI (reference sequence). V was clipped by 4 bases and J by 7 bases; unmatched bases: 8. For the CDR3, the DNA is TGTGCCAGCAGTTCTTTACAGGGGGCTGAAGAGCAGTACTTC. Its protein is CASSSLQGAEEQYF.

This clone was seen once. The chain carries TRBV18 and TRBJ2-7, with 10 bases matching TRBD2. Unmatched junction bases numbered 5, after V lost 0 bases and J lost 3 bases. This CDR3 contains 16 residues. The germline V gene encodes CDR1 KGHSH and CDR2 LQKENI. CDR3 sequence: CASSPPGLATNYEQYF. The CDR3 DNA reads as TGTGCCAGCTCACCACCGGGACTAGCGACCAACTACGAGCAGTACTTC.

This clone has just one count. V usage is TRBV4-3 and J usage is TRBJ2-7; D call uncertain. The CDR3 runs 14 residues. V was clipped by 1 base and J by 4 bases, with 11 bases between them. Germline V lookup: CDR1 LGHNA, CDR2 YSLEER. The chain's CDR3 is CASSQGHQIYEQYF. CDR3 DNA: TGCGCCAGCAGCCAAGGGCACCAGATATACGAGCAGTACTTC.

This clone was recorded only once. This rearrangement joins TRBV4-1 to TRBJ2-7; TRBD2 agrees at 7 bases. Germline V gene data show CDR1 as MGHRA and CDR2 as YSYEKL. There are 15 residues in the CDR3. The J segment lost 3 bases and the V segment lost 5 bases, leaving 10 bases of the junction unmatched. CDR3 in DNA: TGCGCCAGCAGCTCTCAGCGGGGACTCGTCTACGAGCAGTACTTC. This sequence encodes CASSSQRGLVYEQYF.

The J gene is TRBJ1-2, the V gene TRBV19, with a possible D match to TRBD1 (6 bases). The CDR3 consists of 13 residues. Trimming took 7 bases from V and 5 from J, leaving 14 bases between them. Germline V gene lookup returns CDR1 LNHDA and CDR2 SQIVND (reference sequence). CDR3 in amino acids: CASTPTGAYGYTF. The CDR3, as DNA: TGTGCCAGTACTCCGACAGGAGCTTATGGCTACACCTTC.

This clone has only a few counts. The chain combines TRBV25-1 with TRBJ1-1, with 8 bases matching TRBD1. The germline V gene encodes CDR1 MGHDK and CDR2 SYGVNS. The length of the CDR3 is 13 residues. The trim removed 7 bases at V and 3 bases at J, leaving 4 bases unmatched. CDR3: CASTGQGHTEAFF. As DNA, the CDR3 is TGTGCCAGCACTGGACAGGGCCACACTGAAGCTTTCTTT.

V usage is TRBV19 and J usage is TRBJ1-3, with a possible D match to TRBD1 (5 bases). V dropped 9 bases and J dropped 0 bases, with 21 bases sitting between them. The germline V gene encodes CDR1 LNHDA and CDR2 SQIVND (reference sequence). CDR3 length equals 17 residues. The CDR3 bases are TGTGCCAGCCAACGCGGGGGACTGTGGAGCTCTGGAAACACCATATATTTT. Its protein is CASQRGGLWSSGNTIYF. Based on the CDR3 plus reference TRBV19 and TRBJ1-3, the full variable domain is DGGITQSPKYLFRKEGQNVTLSCEQNLNHDAMYWYRQDPGQGLRLIYYSQIVNDFQKGDIAEGYSVSREKKESFPLTVTSAQKNPTAFYLCASQRGGLWSSGNTIYFGEGSWLTVV.

The chain carries TRBV6-1 and TRBJ2-7, with 10 bases matching TRBD1. This CDR3 contains 14 residues. Germline values: CDR1 MNHNS, CDR2 SASEGT. J gave up 3 bases and V 4 bases, and 3 bases lay outside the gene matches. The CDR3 DNA is TGTGCCAGCAGTGTTAGGGACAGGGGCTACGAGCAGTACTTC. This encodes CASSVRDRGYEQYF.

V is TRBV27 and J is TRBJ2-1, with TRBD2 as a possible D gene (7 bases). Trimming shortened V by 6 bases and J by 0 bases, and 15 bases separated the two germline ends. CDR1 and CDR2 from the germline V gene are MNHEY and SMNVEV (reference sequence). The CDR3 runs 16 residues. CDR3: CASRVDGGLSYNEQFF. CDR3 nucleotides: TGTGCCAGCAGGGTCGACGGGGGGCTCTCCTACAATGAGCAGTTCTTC.

This chain joins TRBV6-5 and TRBJ1-2, with 8 bases identical to TRBD1. CDR1 is MNHEY, CDR2 SVGAGI, per germline. J was trimmed by 8 bases and V by 4 bases; bases with no gene match: 3. The CDR3 has 12 amino acids. Here the CDR3 DNA reads TGTGCCAGCAGTTGGACAGGGTACGGCTACACCTTC. Translated: CASSWTGYGYTF.

This chain links TRBV2 with TRBJ2-3, with a possible D match to TRBD1 (5 bases). Trimming pared 10 bases from V and 4 bases from J, leaving 18 bases between. The CDR3 is 14 residues long. Germline CDR1 SNHLY, CDR2 FYNNEI. CDR3 sequence (DNA): TGTGCCACCAACATAGGGGCCACATCAGATACGCAGTATTTT. Protein product: CATNIGATSDTQYF.

The V gene is TRBV2, the J gene TRBJ2-7, with D possibly TRBD2 on 7 matching bases. The CDR3 is 16 residues long. Trimming left V 6 bases short and J 7 bases short, with 25 bases between. Germline CDR1 reads SNHLY; CDR2 reads FYNNEI. The CDR3 is CASSPRGAILMGEQYF. The DNA of the CDR3 is TGTGCCAGCAGCCCCCGGGGGGCGATATTGATGGGGGAGCAGTACTTC. The entire variable domain, with the rest obtained from reference TRBV2 and TRBJ2-7, is as follows: EPEVTQTPSHQVTQMGQEVILRCVPISNHLYFYWYRQILGQKVEFLVSFYNNEISEKSEIFDDQFSVERPDGSNFTLKIRSTKLEDSAMYFCASSPRGAILMGEQYFGPGTRLTVT.

This clone was seen only once. The rearrangement uses TRBV28 and TRBJ2-7; 7 nucleotides align to TRBD1. The ends lost 5 bases at V and 11 bases at J; junction bases unmatched: 6. CDR1 is MDHEN, CDR2 SYDVKM, per germline. CDR3 length: 11 residues. CDR3: CASSQETGKYF. The CDR3 region has the DNA TGTGCCAGCAGTCAAGAGACAGGGAAGTACTTC. Looking up the rest from reference TRBV28 and TRBJ2-7 gives the full variable domain: DVKVTQSSRYLVKRTGEKVFLECVQDMDHENMFWYRQDPGLGLRLIYFSYDVKMKEKGDIPEGYSVSREKKERFSLILESASTNQTSMYLCASSQETGKYFGPGTRLTVT.

J is TRBJ2-3 and V is TRBV6-1; 7 bases are a match to TRBD2. V gave up 7 bases and J gave up 1 base; unmatched junction bases: 2. CDR3 size: 13 residues. Germline-derived CDR1 and CDR2 are MNHNS and SASEGT. CDR3 DNA sequence: TGTGCCAGCAAGGGAGGGGGCACAGATACGCAGTATTTT. This sequence encodes CASKGGGTDTQYF.

The V and J genes are TRBV9 and TRBJ1-3; maybe TRBD1 (5 bases). This CDR3 is 15 amino acids long. The V gene lost 3 bases and the J gene lost 4 bases, with 14 bases spanning the gap. Germline loops: CDR1 SGDLS, CDR2 YYNGEE. In DNA form, the CDR3 reads TGTGCCAGCAGCGCAGGGACTCCGAGCGGAAACACCATATATTTT. It encodes CASSAGTPSGNTIYF.